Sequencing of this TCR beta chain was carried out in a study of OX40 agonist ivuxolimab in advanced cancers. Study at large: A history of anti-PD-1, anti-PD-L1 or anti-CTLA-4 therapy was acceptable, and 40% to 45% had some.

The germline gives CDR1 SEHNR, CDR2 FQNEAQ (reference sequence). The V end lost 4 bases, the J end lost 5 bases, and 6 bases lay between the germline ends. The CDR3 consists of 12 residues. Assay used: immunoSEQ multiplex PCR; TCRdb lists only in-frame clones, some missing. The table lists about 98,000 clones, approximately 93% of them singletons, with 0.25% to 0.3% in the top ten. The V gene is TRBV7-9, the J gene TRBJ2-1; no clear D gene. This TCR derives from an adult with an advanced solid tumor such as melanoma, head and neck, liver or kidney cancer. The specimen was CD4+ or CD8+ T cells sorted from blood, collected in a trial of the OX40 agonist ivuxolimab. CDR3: CASSSLNNEQFF. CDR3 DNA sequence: TGTGCCAGCAGCTCCCTAAACAATGAGCAGTTCTTC.